This is a list of T cell receptor beta chains from one sample in a study of blood T cell repertoires in COVID-19. Assay used: immunoSEQ multiplex PCR; TCRdb lists only in-frame clones, some missing. The table records tens of thousands of clones, about 79% of them present only once. Sample: peripheral blood. Receptors were obtained from a woman in her fifties or sixties with acute or convalescent COVID-19. Each CDR3 is given with its conserved first and last residue. The D gene is left open where the match is weak. Rows give clone size only sometimes, using once, few, many, or a class for an expanded clone.

clone_size	v_call	cdr3_length	d_call	j_call	cdr3_aa	cdr3_nt
NA	TRBV7-9	14	TRBD2	TRBJ2-5	CASSLAGGQETQYF	TGTGCCAGCAGCTTGGCGGGGGGGCAGGAGACCCAGTACTTC
NA	TRBV29-1	14	NA	TRBJ2-3	CSVEVILNTDTQYF	TGCAGCGTTGAAGTTATCCTTAACACAGATACGCAGTATTTT
NA	TRBV3-1/TRBV3-2	14	NA	TRBJ2-2	CASSQSLNTGELFF	TGTGCCAGCAGCCAATCCCTGAACACCGGGGAGCTGTTTTTT
once	TRBV7-8	24	NA	TRBJ2-2	CASSPIRFRGIDPCLTGNTGELFF	TGTGCCAGCAGCCCTATTCGGTTCCGCGGCATCGACCCATGTCTCACGGGGAACACCGGGGAGCTGTTTTTT
NA	TRBV6-5	14	NA	TRBJ1-5	CASSLRGGNQPQHF	TGTGCCAGCAGTCTCCGGGGTGGCAATCAGCCCCAGCATTTT
NA	TRBV6-5	13	NA	TRBJ1-2	CASSYNSIYGYTF	TGTGCCAGCAGTTACAACTCCATCTATGGCTACACCTTC
NA	TRBV14	15	TRBD1	TRBJ1-6	CASSPIGTGDSPLHF	TGTGCCAGCAGCCCCATTGGGACAGGGGATTCACCCCTCCACTTT
NA	TRBV28	13	NA	TRBJ1-1	CASTWGGKTEAFF	TGTGCCAGCACCTGGGGAGGAAAGACTGAAGCTTTCTTT
NA	TRBV2	15	NA	TRBJ1-4	CASSLYSATNEKLFF	TGTGCCAGCAGTCTATACAGTGCAACTAATGAAAAACTGTTTTTT
few	TRBV4-1	17	TRBD1	TRBJ2-7	CASSQEETGSFPYEQYF	TGCGCCAGCAGCCAAGAAGAGACAGGGAGCTTTCCGTACGAGCAGTACTTC
NA	TRBV7-6	16	TRBD1	TRBJ2-3	CASSLSGTGETDTQYF	TGTGCCAGCAGCTTATCAGGGACAGGGGAAACAGATACGCAGTATTTT
NA	TRBV19	15	TRBD1	TRBJ1-5	CASSRTGGSNQPQHF	TGTGCCAGTAGCCGAACAGGGGGAAGCAATCAGCCCCAGCATTTT
few	TRBV27	14	NA	TRBJ1-4	CASSKGGTGEKLFF	TGTGCCAGCAGTAAAGGGGGAACGGGTGAAAAACTGTTTTTT
NA	TRBV28	17	NA	TRBJ1-1	CASSRRSPAGMHTEAFF	TGTGCCAGCAGCCGGCGCTCGCCTGCGGGGATGCACACTGAAGCTTTCTTT
NA	TRBV7-6	14	TRBD1	TRBJ1-5	CASSSGTGRQPQHF	TGTGCCAGCAGCTCCGGGACAGGGCGCCAGCCCCAGCATTTT
NA	TRBV5-6	15	NA	TRBJ2-5	CASSLGGVRGETQYF	TGTGCCAGCAGCTTGGGAGGGGTCAGGGGAGAGACCCAGTACTTC
NA	TRBV9	14	TRBD1	TRBJ1-2	CASSVGQGNYGYTF	TGTGCCAGCAGCGTTGGACAGGGGAACTATGGCTACACCTTC
NA	TRBV19	12	NA	TRBJ1-3	CASSSRGNTIYF	TGTGCCAGTAGTTCCAGAGGAAACACCATATATTTT
NA	TRBV7-8	16	NA	TRBJ1-3	CASSFSSGKGGNTIYF	TGTGCCAGCAGCTTTAGCTCCGGGAAGGGCGGAAACACCATATATTTT
NA	TRBV7-9	16	NA	TRBJ1-4	CASSLEGPGVGEKLFF	TGTGCCAGCAGCTTAGAGGGGCCAGGGGTCGGCGAAAAACTGTTTTTT
NA	TRBV27	18	TRBD2	TRBJ2-3	CASSLLSPSGSRADTQYF	TGTGCCAGCAGTTTATTATCCCCTAGCGGGAGCCGGGCAGATACGCAGTATTTT
NA	TRBV7-3	14	NA	TRBJ1-1	CASSLTSGNTEAFF	TGTGCCAGCAGCCTCACCTCAGGGAACACTGAAGCTTTCTTT
NA	TRBV4-1	16	TRBD1	TRBJ2-7	CASSQGAVGTGEEQYF	TGCGCCAGCAGCCAAGGGGCCGTCGGGACAGGGGAAGAGCAGTACTTC
NA	TRBV6-5	11	TRBD2	TRBJ2-3	CASGAGTRVYF	TGTGCCAGTGGAGCCGGGACTAGGGTGTATTTT
few	TRBV19	12	NA	TRBJ1-5	CAATTGNQPQHF	TGTGCCGCAACGACGGGTAATCAGCCCCAGCATTTT
NA	TRBV7-2	15	NA	TRBJ1-2	CASSSATGSFYGYTF	TGTGCCAGCAGCTCAGCAACGGGAAGTTTCTATGGCTACACCTTC
few	TRBV2	11	NA	TRBJ2-3	CASTGTDTQYF	TGTGCCAGCACCGGCACAGATACGCAGTATTTT
NA	TRBV29-1	15	TRBD2	TRBJ2-2	CSVRAGVANTGELFF	TGCAGCGTCCGAGCGGGAGTCGCGAACACCGGGGAGCTGTTTTTT
NA	TRBV7-8	15	TRBD1	TRBJ1-4	CASSFQTGRNEKLFF	TGTGCCAGCAGCTTTCAGACAGGGAGGAATGAAAAACTGTTTTTT
NA	TRBV7-9	15	TRBD1	TRBJ1-1	CASSARRGRNTEAFF	TGTGCCAGCAGCGCCCGCAGGGGGCGTAACACTGAAGCTTTCTTT
few	TRBV11-2	18	NA	TRBJ2-5	CASSFNGADRYVGETQYF	TGTGCCAGCAGCTTTAACGGGGCAGACAGGTACGTGGGAGAGACCCAGTACTTC
NA	TRBV19	15	NA	TRBJ1-3	CASSIRSAGGNTIYF	TGTGCCAGTAGTATAAGGTCCGCGGGAGGAAACACCATATATTTT
NA	TRBV28	16	NA	TRBJ1-5	CASSFGGVLSNQPQHF	TGTGCCAGCAGTTTTGGGGGGGTTCTTAGCAATCAGCCCCAGCATTTT
NA	TRBV5-1	14	NA	TRBJ1-1	CASSLPTANTEAFF	TGCGCCAGCAGCTTGCCGACAGCGAACACTGAAGCTTTCTTT
once	TRBV30	14	TRBD2	TRBJ2-3	CAWSTAGGIDTQYF	TGTGCCTGGAGCACAGCGGGGGGGATAGATACGCAGTATTTT
NA	TRBV7-2	15	NA	TRBJ1-5	CASSLARQFNQPQHF	TGTGCCAGCAGCTTAGCTCGACAGTTCAATCAGCCCCAGCATTTT
NA	TRBV7-9	15	TRBD1	TRBJ1-2	CASSPRTGLNYGYTF	TGTGCCAGCAGTCCCCGGACAGGGCTCAACTATGGCTACACCTTC
once	TRBV11-3	13	NA	TRBJ1-1	CASSFERDTEAFF	TGTGCCAGCAGCTTTGAGAGGGACACTGAAGCTTTCTTT
once	TRBV3-1/TRBV3-2	15	NA	TRBJ1-4	CASSRTEGVREKLFF	TGTGCCAGCAGCCGAACGGAAGGGGTGAGGGAAAAACTGTTTTTT
NA	TRBV5-6	17	TRBD1	TRBJ2-7	CASSSIDRAKTTYEQYF	TGTGCCAGCAGCTCGATTGACAGGGCCAAGACAACCTACGAGCAGTACTTC
once	TRBV6-5	13	NA	TRBJ1-3	CASSYSRRDTIYF	TGTGCCAGCAGTTACTCGAGAAGAGACACCATATATTTT
NA	TRBV9	16	TRBD1	TRBJ2-2	CASSTGTAANTGELFF	TGTGCCAGCAGCACCGGGACAGCCGCTAACACCGGGGAGCTGTTTTTT
few	TRBV19	15	TRBD1	TRBJ1-6	CASSEQGHGGSPLHF	TGTGCCAGTAGCGAACAGGGGCACGGAGGGTCACCCCTCCACTTT
NA	TRBV3-1/TRBV3-2	15	NA	TRBJ2-7	CASSQDRQETYEQYF	TGTGCCAGCAGCCAAGATAGACAGGAGACTTACGAGCAGTACTTC
NA	TRBV2	14	NA	TRBJ1-2	CASSDANPGYGYTF	TGTGCCAGCAGTGATGCGAATCCTGGCTATGGCTACACCTTC
NA	TRBV7-8	19	TRBD1	TRBJ2-3	CASSSGQGTLLFGTDTQYF	TGTGCCAGCAGCTCGGGACAGGGGACCCTATTATTTGGCACAGATACGCAGTATTTT
NA	TRBV11-2	14	TRBD1	TRBJ2-5	CASTDRGLQETQYF	TGTGCCAGCACAGACAGGGGGCTCCAAGAGACCCAGTACTTC
few	TRBV28	13	TRBD2	TRBJ2-1	CASTSGRVREQFF	TGTGCCAGTACTAGCGGGAGGGTTCGAGAGCAGTTCTTC
NA	TRBV7-8	15	NA	TRBJ1-4	CASSLVPGANEKLFF	TGTGCCAGCAGCTTAGTTCCAGGGGCTAATGAAAAACTGTTTTTT
NA	TRBV28	18	TRBD1	TRBJ2-7	CASSSPRARQGSLYEQYF	TGTGCCAGCAGTTCCCCTCGAGCAAGACAGGGGAGTTTGTACGAGCAGTACTTC
NA	TRBV21-1	15	NA	TRBJ2-1	CASSKGNLAPSEQFF	TGTGCCAGCAGCAAAGGTAACCTAGCCCCCAGTGAGCAGTTCTTC
NA	TRBV7-3	15	NA	TRBJ1-2	CASSLTPDRSYGYTF	TGTGCCAGCAGCTTAACACCCGACAGGAGCTATGGCTACACCTTC
once	TRBV7-7	15	NA	TRBJ2-1	CASSPQGGIGNEQFF	TGTGCTAGCAGCCCACAAGGGGGAATAGGGAATGAGCAGTTCTTC
NA	TRBV29-1	15	NA	TRBJ2-3	CSVDDRDSSTDTQYF	TGCAGCGTTGACGACAGGGACTCTAGCACAGATACGCAGTATTTT
NA	TRBV5-5	14	NA	TRBJ1-1	CASSAGATTPKAFF	TGTGCCAGCAGCGCGGGGGCCACCACACCCAAAGCTTTCTTT